This TCR beta chain was identified in a study of response to subunit inactivated influenza vaccine. Study results and caveats: The authors put forward the suggestion that each seasonal influenza vaccination may bring in only a limited number of new T cells.

Trimming took off 2 bases at V and 8 bases at J, with 18 bases between the two ends. Germline values: CDR1 MNHEY, CDR2 SVGEGT. The CDR3 totals 15 residues. TCRdb itself ran the RT-PCR reads through MiXCR, one entry per CDR3 protein. The sample records roughly 160,000 distinct CDR3 sequences, around a tenth being singletons. To note about this clonotype: Its cognate antigen is unknown.

The clonotype comes from a man aged 50 to 75 who received an inactivated influenza vaccine. Material: CD8+ T cells sorted from PBMCs, obtained around 2 years after vaccination. V usage is TRBV6-2 or TRBV6-3 and J usage is TRBJ1-2; possibly TRBD1 for D (5 bases). Here the CDR3 reads CASSYTRQTVTGYTF. The CDR3, as DNA: TGTGCCAGCAGTTACACACGGCAGACAGTAACGGGCTACACCTTC.